The sequence of this TCR beta chain was determined in a study of spatial heterogeneity in lung cancer. For the study at large: Consistent detection of more beta-chain than alpha-chain sequences was observed.

The V and J ends lost 6 bases and 6 bases respectively, with 16 bases between them. The CDR3 has 14 residues. Described time point: sample taken at primary tumor resection. Every cDNA TCR molecule received its own unique molecular identifier. MiXCR, run by TCRdb on the 5' RACE reads, gives a single entry per CDR3 protein. The sample has tens of thousands of distinct CDR3 sequences, just under 6% seen once. This clonotype was seen a single time. A read error may explain this, as a much larger clone is one base away. Sequenced here: PBMCs, sampled at surgery. The receptor was derived from a male donor with early-stage non-small cell lung cancer. The J gene is TRBJ2-3, the V gene TRBV12-3 or TRBV12-4, with D tentatively TRBD2 (5 bases). Written as DNA, the CDR3 is TGTGCCAGCAGCGCCACTAGTCCCAGCGATACGCAGTATTTT. It translates to CASSATSPSDTQYF.